A selection of T cell receptor beta chains follows, all from one sample in a study of T cells after yellow fever vaccination. MiXCR, applied by TCRdb to the 5' RACE reads, yields one record per CDR3 protein. The sample has hundreds of thousands of distinct CDR3 sequences, roughly 20% seen once; the top ten hold roughly a sixth. The sequenced sample was PBMCs, obtained before the yellow fever booster vaccination. The receptors derive from a man aged 18-30 years who received the YFV17D yellow fever vaccine. The CDR3 runs from the conserved cysteine through the conserved F or W. D genes are given only for firm matches. Only part of the rows carry a size: once, few, many, or a class if the clone is expanded.

TRBV10-3,-,few,TRBJ2-2,TGTGCCATCAAGGGGGGGACGAACACCGGGGAGCTGTTTTTT,CAIKGGTNTGELFF
TRBV20-1,-,few,TRBJ1-1,TGCAGTGCTCCTCGCGAGGGCACTGAAGCTTTCTTT,CSAPREGTEAFF
TRBV20-1,-,many,TRBJ1-2,TGCAGTGAGGGACATCTTTATGGCTACACCTTC,CSEGHLYGYTF
TRBV6-7,TRBD1,-,TRBJ2-1,TGTGCCAGCCAACAAACAGGGGGCGGGGGCAATGAGCAGTTCTTC,CASQQTGGGGNEQFF
TRBV5-6,-,few,TRBJ1-1,TGTGCCAGCAGCCCAGGGGACTTGAACACTGAAGCTTTCTTT,CASSPGDLNTEAFF
TRBV7-2,-,few,TRBJ1-2,TGTGCCAGCAGCCCCCGCCTGACTGGAGCTAACTATGGCTACACCTTC,CASSPRLTGANYGYTF
TRBV12-3/TRBV12-4,-,-,TRBJ2-2,TGTGCCAGCAGTTTCGAGGGGCACTCGAACACCGGGGAGCTGTTTTTT,CASSFEGHSNTGELFF
TRBV9,-,many,TRBJ2-2,TGTGCCAGCAGCGGGCCACGGAGGGGGAAGAACACCGGGGAGCTGTTTTTT,CASSGPRRGKNTGELFF
TRBV7-2,-,-,TRBJ2-4,TGTGCCAGCAGCCTTAGTCGGTTAAACATTCAGTACTTC,CASSLSRLNIQYF
TRBV5-1,TRBD1,-,TRBJ2-7,TGCGCCAGCAGCGCCAGGGGGCCATCCTCCTACGAGCAGTACTTC,CASSARGPSSYEQYF
TRBV5-1,TRBD1,many,TRBJ2-1,TGCGCCAGCAGCGACGGACAGGGTCTCGGCAATGAGCAGTTCTTC,CASSDGQGLGNEQFF
TRBV7-9,-,few,TRBJ1-6,TGTGCCAGCAGTTCACAGGGAGTTGATTCACCCCTCCACTTT,CASSSQGVDSPLHF
TRBV21-1,-,few,TRBJ1-2,TGTGCCAGCAGCAAATGGTCAGGGACGTCCGGCTACACCTTC,CASSKWSGTSGYTF